This TCR beta chain was captured in a study of control samples from healthy donors and cancer patients. This CDR3 region has 14 residues. CDR1 SNHLY and CDR2 FYNNEI come from the germline V gene. V lost 6 bases and J 5 bases, leaving 11 bases between the germline ends. The protocol was immunoSEQ multiplex PCR, while the TCRdb copy is restricted to in-frame clones and leaves out a portion. This sample has roughly 58,000 clones, with about 90% found just once. What was sequenced was PBMCs. This TCR was recovered from a woman aged 55 to 70 with lung cancer. The V and J genes are TRBV2 and TRBJ1-6; unclear D gene. The CDR3 is CASRDQSNNSPLHF. CDR3 DNA: TGTGCCAGCAGAGACCAGTCAAATAATTCACCCCTCCACTTT.